This T cell receptor beta chain came from a study of blood T cell repertoires in COVID-19. Whole-study context: Both acute and convalescent COVID-19 samples were obtained from the United States, Italy and Spain. From T cells, B-cell-depleted T cells, or PBMCs came the material, which was cDNA or gDNA.

In the original processing: Nucleated cell number was recorded as an estimate derived from reference gene primer amplification. Repertoires were generated with immunoSEQ multiplex PCR, while TCRdb's copy carries only in-frame clones and drops some. V and J calls plus clone size are reproduced from that table; the DNA served to infer D and trimming. The sample consists of hundreds of thousands of clones, less than 85% of them appearing once. The source of this sequence is a woman between 65 and 79 years old with active or convalescent COVID-19. The sample taken for sequencing was peripheral blood.

As DNA, the CDR3 is TGTGCCAGCAGTTTGGACAACTACAATGAGCAGTTCTTC. Protein product: CASSLDNYNEQFF. The chain is built from TRBV6-2 or TRBV6-3 and TRBJ2-1, with a possible D match to TRBD1 (5 bases). CDR1 is MNHEY and CDR2 is SVGEGT in the germline V gene. Trimming shortened V by 4 bases and J by 3 bases, and 7 bases separated the two germline ends. This CDR3 has 13 residues.